The clone carrying this TCR beta chain showed up just a few times. What it binds is not known. This entry belongs to a study of cytomegalovirus exposure and HLA in healthy donors. Study results and caveats: As was reported, the HLA-A and HLA-B alleles of most subjects were accurately predicted from TCR beta sequences.

This PCR relied on a set of 60 Vbeta primers and 13 Jbeta primers. Methods used by the authors: Tens of millions of unique TCR beta chains, 9 million to 12 million shared, were counted in a later analysis. Profiling relied on immunoSEQ multiplex PCR, and the TCRdb table lists in-frame clones only, not all of them. V and J calls plus clone size are reproduced from that table; the DNA served to infer D and trimming. This sample yields tens of thousands of clones, of which around half are seen a single time; 6.2% belongs to the top ten. V was pared by 5 bases and J by 3 bases, with 7 bases of the junction left unmatched. CDR1 is LNHDA and CDR2 is SQIVND in the germline V gene (reference sequence). This CDR3 spans 15 amino acids.

The sample was PBMCs. The TCR comes from a woman between 40 and 55 years old in good health and CMV-seropositive. The chain links TRBV19 to TRBJ2-7; 10 nucleotides line up with TRBD1. The CDR3 nucleotides read TGTGCCAGTAGTGGAGGGGACAGGGGAATCTACGAGCAGTACTTC. Protein: CASSGGDRGIYEQYF.